Sequencing of this TCR beta chain was carried out in a study of OX40 agonist ivuxolimab in advanced cancers. Repertoires were generated with immunoSEQ multiplex PCR, while TCRdb's copy carries only in-frame clones and drops some. The sample includes tens of thousands of clones, just over 85% of them seen just once. Per germline, CDR1 SGHDN and CDR2 FVKESK. The ends were cut back, 3 bases at V and 3 bases at J, with 8 bases in the middle. This CDR3 contains 13 residues. Source: CD4+ or CD8+ T cells sorted from blood, taken in a trial of the OX40 agonist ivuxolimab. The chain couples TRBV14 to TRBJ1-1, with D hard to call. The receptor's source is an adult with an advanced solid tumor such as melanoma, head and neck, liver or kidney cancer. The CDR3 coding sequence is TGTGCCAGCAGCCAGGGATTCGACACTGAAGCTTTCTTT. Translation gives CASSQGFDTEAFF.